This is a list of T cell receptor beta chains from one sample in a study of beta chain features in type 1 diabetes. Using immunoSEQ multiplex PCR, the repertoire was profiled, and TCRdb retains in-frame clones only, with some absent. The sample contains hundreds of thousands of clones, 12% to 15% of which appear only once. Sequencing used central memory CD4+ T cells from blood. These receptors originate from a man aged 25 to 40 in good health. Each CDR3 is given with its conserved first and last residue. Fields, in order: J gene, clone size, V gene, CDR3 protein. Rows may omit the clone size; those that give it use once, few, many or a size class.

TRBJ2-5	.	TRBV7-2	CATDSGETQYF
TRBJ1-4	few	TRBV9	CASSVEGGPNEKLFF
TRBJ2-4	.	TRBV5-4	CASSAEEAKNIQYF
TRBJ2-1	.	TRBV7-2	CASNPWGGNEQFF
TRBJ1-4	few	TRBV4-3	CASSQALSTGGPTNEKLFF
TRBJ1-4	.	TRBV28	CASSPAGQGGEKLFF
TRBJ2-3	.	TRBV5-4	CASSLVSSPTDTQYF
TRBJ2-1	.	TRBV11-3	CASSFGALEREQFF
TRBJ1-5	.	TRBV9	CASSMGQGSRQPQHF
TRBJ1-2	few	TRBV11-2	CASSLAGQGSVYGYTF
TRBJ1-5	many	TRBV19	CASSIEPLSNQPQHF
TRBJ2-4	few	TRBV5-5	CASSSPSENIQYF
TRBJ2-3	few	TRBV29-1	CSAGGHRSSTDTQYF
TRBJ2-1	.	TRBV2	CASSSSTAYNEQFF
TRBJ2-5	.	TRBV11-3	CASSGTSSYQETQYF
TRBJ2-1	.	TRBV11-2	CASSLDRGGEQFF
TRBJ2-5	few	TRBV11-3	CASSPGQQETQYF